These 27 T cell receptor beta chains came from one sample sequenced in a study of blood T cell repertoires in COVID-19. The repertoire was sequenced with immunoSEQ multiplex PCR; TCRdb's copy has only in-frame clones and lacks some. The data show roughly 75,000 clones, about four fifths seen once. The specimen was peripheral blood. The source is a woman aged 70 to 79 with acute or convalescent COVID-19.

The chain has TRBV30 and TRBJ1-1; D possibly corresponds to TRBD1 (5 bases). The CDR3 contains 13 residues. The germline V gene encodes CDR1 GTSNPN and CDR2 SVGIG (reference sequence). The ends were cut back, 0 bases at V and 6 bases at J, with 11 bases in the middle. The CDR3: CAWSVGPGAEAFF. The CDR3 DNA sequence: TGTGCCTGGAGTGTAGGCCCGGGGGCTGAAGCTTTCTTT.

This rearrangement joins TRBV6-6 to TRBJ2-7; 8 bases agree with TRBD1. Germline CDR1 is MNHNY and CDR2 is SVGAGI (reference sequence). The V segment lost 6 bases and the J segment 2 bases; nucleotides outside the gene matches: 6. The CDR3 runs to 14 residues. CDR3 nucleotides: TGTGCCAGCAGAAAGGGGACAGGAGCCTACGAGCAGTACTTC. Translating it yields CASRKGTGAYEQYF.

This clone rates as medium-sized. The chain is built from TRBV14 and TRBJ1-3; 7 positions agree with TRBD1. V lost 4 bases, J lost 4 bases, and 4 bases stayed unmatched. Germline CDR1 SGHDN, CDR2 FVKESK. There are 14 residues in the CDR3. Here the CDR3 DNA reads TGTGCCAGCAGCCCCATGACAGGGGGAAACACCATATATTTT. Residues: CASSPMTGGNTIYF.

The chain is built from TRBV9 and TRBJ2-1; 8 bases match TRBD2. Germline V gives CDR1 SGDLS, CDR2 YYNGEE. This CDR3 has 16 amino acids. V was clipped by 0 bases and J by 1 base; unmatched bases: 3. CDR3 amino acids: CASSVGASGSYNEQFF. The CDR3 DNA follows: TGTGCCAGCAGCGTAGGGGCTAGCGGGTCCTACAATGAGCAGTTCTTC. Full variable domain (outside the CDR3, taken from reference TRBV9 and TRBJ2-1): DSGVTQTPKHLITATGQRVTLRCSPRSGDLSVYWYQQSLDQGLQFLIQYYNGEERAKGNILERFSAQQFPDLHSELNLSSLELGDSALYFCASSVGASGSYNEQFFGPGTRLTVL.

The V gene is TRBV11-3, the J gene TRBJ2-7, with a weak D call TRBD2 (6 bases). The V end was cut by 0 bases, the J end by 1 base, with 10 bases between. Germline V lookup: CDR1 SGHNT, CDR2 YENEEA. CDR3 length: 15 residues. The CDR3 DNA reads TGTGCCAGCAGCTTAGATTCGACTAGATCCTACGAGCAGTACTTC. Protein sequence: CASSLDSTRSYEQYF.

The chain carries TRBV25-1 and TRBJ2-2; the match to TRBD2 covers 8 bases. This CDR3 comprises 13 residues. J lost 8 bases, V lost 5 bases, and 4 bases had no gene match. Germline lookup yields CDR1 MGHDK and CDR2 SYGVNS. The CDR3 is CASSPAGGGELFF. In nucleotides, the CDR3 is TGTGCCAGCAGTCCTGCGGGGGGAGGGGAGCTGTTTTTT.

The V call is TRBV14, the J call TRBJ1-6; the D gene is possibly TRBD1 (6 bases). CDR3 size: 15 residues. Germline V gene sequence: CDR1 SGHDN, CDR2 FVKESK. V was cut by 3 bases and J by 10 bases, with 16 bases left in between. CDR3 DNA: TGTGCCAGCAGCCAGGATAATACAGGGACCTCACCCCTCCACTTT. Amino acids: CASSQDNTGTSPLHF.

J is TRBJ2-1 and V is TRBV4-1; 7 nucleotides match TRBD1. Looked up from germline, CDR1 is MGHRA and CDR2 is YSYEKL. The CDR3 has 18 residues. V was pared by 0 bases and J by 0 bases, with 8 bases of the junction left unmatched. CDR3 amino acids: CASSQDLTRGLSYNEQFF. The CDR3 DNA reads TGCGCCAGCAGCCAAGATTTAACTAGGGGGCTCTCCTACAATGAGCAGTTCTTC.

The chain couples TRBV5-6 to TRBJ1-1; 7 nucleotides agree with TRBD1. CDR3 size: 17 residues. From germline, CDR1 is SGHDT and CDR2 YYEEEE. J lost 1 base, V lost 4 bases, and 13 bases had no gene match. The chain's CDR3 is CASSEIPGQTQNTEAFF. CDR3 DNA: TGTGCCAGCAGCGAAATACCGGGACAGACACAGAACACTGAAGCTTTCTTT.

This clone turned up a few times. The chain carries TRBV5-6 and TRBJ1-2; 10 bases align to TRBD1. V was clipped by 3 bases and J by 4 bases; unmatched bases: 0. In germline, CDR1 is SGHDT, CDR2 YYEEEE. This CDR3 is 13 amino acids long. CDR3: CASSWDRGYGYTF. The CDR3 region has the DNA TGTGCCAGCAGCTGGGACAGGGGCTATGGCTACACCTTC.

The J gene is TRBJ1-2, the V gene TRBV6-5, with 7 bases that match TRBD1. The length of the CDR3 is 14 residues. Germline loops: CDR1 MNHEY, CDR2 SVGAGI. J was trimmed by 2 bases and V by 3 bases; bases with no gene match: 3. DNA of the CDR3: TGTGCCAGCAGTTATACAGGGGCAAACTATGGCTACACCTTC. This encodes CASSYTGANYGYTF.

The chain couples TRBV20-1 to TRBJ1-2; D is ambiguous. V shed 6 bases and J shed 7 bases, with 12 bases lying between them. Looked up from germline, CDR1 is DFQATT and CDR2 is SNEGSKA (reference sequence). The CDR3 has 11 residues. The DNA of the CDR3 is TGCAGTGCGGCCGATTTGGTTGGCTACACCTTC. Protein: CSAADLVGYTF.

The CDR3 coding sequence is TGTGCCAGTACAACAGGGGGCCCAGCTATCGCTGGGGCCAACGTCCTGACTTTC. This encodes CASTTGGPAIAGANVLTF. The chain uses TRBV19 and TRBJ2-6, with 9 bases that match TRBD1. J was trimmed by 2 bases and V by 7 bases; bases with no gene match: 12. CDR3 length: 18 amino acids. Germline values: CDR1 LNHDA, CDR2 SQIVND (reference sequence). The full variable domain, its missing parts supplied by reference TRBV19 and TRBJ2-6, is DGGITQSPKYLFRKEGQNVTLSCEQNLNHDAMYWYRQDPGQGLRLIYYSQIVNDFQKGDIAEGYSVSREKKESFPLTVTSAQKNPTAFYLCASTTGGPAIAGANVLTFGAGSRLTVL.

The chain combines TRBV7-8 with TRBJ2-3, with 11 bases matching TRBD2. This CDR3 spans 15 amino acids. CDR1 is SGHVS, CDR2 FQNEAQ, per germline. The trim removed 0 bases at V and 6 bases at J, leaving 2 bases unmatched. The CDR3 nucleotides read TGTGCCAGCAGCTTAGCGGGACTAGCGGTGGATACGCAGTATTTT. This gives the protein CASSLAGLAVDTQYF. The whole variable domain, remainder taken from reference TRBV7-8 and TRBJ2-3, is GAGVSQSPRYKVAKRGQDVALRCDPISGHVSLFWYQQALGQGPEFLTYFQNEAQLDKSGLPSDRFFAERPEGSVSTLKIQRTQQEDSAVYLCASSLAGLAVDTQYFGPGTRLTVL.

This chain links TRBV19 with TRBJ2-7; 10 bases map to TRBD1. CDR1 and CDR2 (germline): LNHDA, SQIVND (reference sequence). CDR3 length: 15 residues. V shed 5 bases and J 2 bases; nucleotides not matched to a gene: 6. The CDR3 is CASSDRQGAPYEQYF. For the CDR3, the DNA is TGTGCCAGTAGTGACCGACAGGGGGCCCCCTACGAGCAGTACTTC.

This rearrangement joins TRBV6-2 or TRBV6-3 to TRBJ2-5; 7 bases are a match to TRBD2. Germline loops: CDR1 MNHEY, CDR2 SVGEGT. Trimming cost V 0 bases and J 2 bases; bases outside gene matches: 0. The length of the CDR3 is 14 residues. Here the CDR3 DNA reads TGTGCCAGCAGTTACTCCGGGGGGCAAGAGACCCAGTACTTC. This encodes CASSYSGGQETQYF.

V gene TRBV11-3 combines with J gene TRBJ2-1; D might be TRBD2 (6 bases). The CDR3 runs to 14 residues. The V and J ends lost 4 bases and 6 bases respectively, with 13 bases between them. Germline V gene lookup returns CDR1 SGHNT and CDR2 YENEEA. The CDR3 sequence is CASSYAGLSNEQFF. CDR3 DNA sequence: TGTGCCAGCAGCTACGCGGGGTTGAGCAATGAGCAGTTCTTC. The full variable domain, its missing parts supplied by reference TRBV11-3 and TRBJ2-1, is EAGVVQSPRYKIIEKKQPVAFWCNPISGHNTLYWYLQNLGQGPELLIRYENEEAVDDSQLPKDRFSAERLKGVDSTLKIQPAELGDSAVYLCASSYAGLSNEQFFGPGTRLTVL.

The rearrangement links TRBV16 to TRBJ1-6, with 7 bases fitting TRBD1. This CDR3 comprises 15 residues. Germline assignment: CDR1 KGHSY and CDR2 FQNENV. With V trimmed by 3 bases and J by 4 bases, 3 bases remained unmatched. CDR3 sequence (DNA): TGTGCCAGCAGCCATCCGGGACAGTATAATTCACCCCTCCACTTT. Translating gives CASSHPGQYNSPLHF.

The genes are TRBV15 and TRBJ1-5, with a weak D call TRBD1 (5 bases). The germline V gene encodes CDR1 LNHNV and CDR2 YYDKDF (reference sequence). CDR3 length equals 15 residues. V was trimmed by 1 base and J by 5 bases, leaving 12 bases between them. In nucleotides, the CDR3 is TGTGCCACCAGCAGAGCCGCCAGGGCCGATCAGCCCCAGCATTTT. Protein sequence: CATSRAARADQPQHF. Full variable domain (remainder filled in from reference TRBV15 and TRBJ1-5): DAMVIQNPRYQVTQFGKPVTLSCSQTLNHNVMYWYQQKSSQAPKLLFHYYDKDFNNEADTPDNFQSRRPNTSFCFLDIRSPGLGDTAMYLCATSRAARADQPQHFGDGTRLSIL.

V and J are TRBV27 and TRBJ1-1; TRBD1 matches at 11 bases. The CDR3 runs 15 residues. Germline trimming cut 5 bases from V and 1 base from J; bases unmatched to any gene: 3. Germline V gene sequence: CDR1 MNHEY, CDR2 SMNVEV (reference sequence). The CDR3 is CASSLGTGGNTEAFF. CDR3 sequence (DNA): TGTGCCAGCAGTCTAGGGACAGGGGGGAACACTGAAGCTTTCTTT.

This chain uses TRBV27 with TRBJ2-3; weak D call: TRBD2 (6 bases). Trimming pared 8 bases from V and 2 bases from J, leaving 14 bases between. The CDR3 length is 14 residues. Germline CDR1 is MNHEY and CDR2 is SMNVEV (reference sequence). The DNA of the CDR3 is TGTGCCAGCCGCCGGGACTTCGACACAGATACGCAGTATTTT. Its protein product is CASRRDFDTDTQYF.

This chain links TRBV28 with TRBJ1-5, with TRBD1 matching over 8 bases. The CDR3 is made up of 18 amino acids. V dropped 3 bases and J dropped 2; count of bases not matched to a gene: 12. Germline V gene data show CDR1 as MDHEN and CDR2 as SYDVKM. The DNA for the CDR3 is TGTGCCAGCAGTTTGGGGACAGGAGGGGGTAGGGGCAATCAGCCCCAGCATTTT. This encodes CASSLGTGGGRGNQPQHF.

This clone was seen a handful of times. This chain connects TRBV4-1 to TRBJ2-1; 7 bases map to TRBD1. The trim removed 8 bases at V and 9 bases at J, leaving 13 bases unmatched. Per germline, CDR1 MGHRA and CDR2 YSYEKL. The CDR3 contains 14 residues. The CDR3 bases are TGCGCCAGCCGCCGGGACAGATTTTGTTGTGAGCAGTTCTTC. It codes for CASRRDRFCCEQFF.

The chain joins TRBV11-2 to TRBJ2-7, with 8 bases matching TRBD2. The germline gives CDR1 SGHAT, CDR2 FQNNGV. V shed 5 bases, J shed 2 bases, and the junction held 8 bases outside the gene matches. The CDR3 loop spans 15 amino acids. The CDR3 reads CASSPRGGTAYEQYF. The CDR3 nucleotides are TGTGCCAGCAGCCCTCGGGGGGGAACGGCCTACGAGCAGTACTTC. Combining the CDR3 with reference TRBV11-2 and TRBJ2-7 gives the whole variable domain EAGVAQSPRYKIIEKRQSVAFWCNPISGHATLYWYQQILGQGPKLLIQFQNNGVVDDSQLPKDRFSAERLKGVDSTLKIQPAKLEDSAVYLCASSPRGGTAYEQYFGPGTRLTVT.

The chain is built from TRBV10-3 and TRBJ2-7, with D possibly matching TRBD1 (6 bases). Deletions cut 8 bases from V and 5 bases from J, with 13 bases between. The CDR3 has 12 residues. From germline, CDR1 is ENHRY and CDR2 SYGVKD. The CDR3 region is CAIGTGQNEQYF. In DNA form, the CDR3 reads TGTGCCATCGGTACAGGGCAGAACGAGCAGTACTTC.

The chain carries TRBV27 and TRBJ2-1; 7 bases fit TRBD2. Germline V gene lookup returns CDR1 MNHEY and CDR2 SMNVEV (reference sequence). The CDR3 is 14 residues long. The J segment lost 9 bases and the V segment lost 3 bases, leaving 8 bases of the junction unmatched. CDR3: CASSFSGWEGEQFF. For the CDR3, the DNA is TGTGCCAGCAGTTTCTCGGGGTGGGAGGGTGAGCAGTTCTTC.

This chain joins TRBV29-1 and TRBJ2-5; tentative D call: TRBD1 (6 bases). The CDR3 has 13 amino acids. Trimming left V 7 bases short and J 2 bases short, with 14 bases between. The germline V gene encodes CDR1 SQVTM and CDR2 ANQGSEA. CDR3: CSEMTTGQETQYF. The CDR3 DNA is TGCAGCGAAATGACGACAGGTCAAGAGACCCAGTACTTC. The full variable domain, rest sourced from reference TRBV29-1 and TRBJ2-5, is SAVISQKPSRDICQRGTSLTIQCQVDSQVTMMFWYRQQPGQSLTLIATANQGSEATYESGFVIDKFPISRPNLTFSTLTVSNMSPEDSSIYLCSEMTTGQETQYFGPGTRLLVL.